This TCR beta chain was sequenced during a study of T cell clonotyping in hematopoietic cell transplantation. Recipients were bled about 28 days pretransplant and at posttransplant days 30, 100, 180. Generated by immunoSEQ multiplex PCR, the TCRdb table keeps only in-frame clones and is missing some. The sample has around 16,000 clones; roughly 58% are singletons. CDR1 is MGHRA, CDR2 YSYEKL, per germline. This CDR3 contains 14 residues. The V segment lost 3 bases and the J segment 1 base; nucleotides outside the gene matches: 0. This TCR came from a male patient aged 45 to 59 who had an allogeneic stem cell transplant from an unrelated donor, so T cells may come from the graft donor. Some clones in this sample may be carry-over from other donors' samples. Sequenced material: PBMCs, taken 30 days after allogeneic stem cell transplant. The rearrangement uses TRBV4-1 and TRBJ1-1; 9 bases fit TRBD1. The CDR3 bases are TGCGCCAGCAGCCAGGGACAGGGGAACACTGAAGCTTTCTTT. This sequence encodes CASSQGQGNTEAFF.